Following are 18 T cell receptor beta chains from one sample sequenced in a study of OX40 agonist ivuxolimab in advanced cancers. TCRdb's table, derived via immunoSEQ multiplex PCR, lists solely in-frame clones and lacks some. The table has roughly 35,000 clones, 81% seen once. This specimen consisted of CD4+ or CD8+ T cells sorted from blood, obtained in a trial of the OX40 agonist ivuxolimab. The origin of the receptors is an adult with an advanced solid tumor such as melanoma, head and neck, liver or kidney cancer.

The chain uses TRBV7-9 and TRBJ1-1, with D perhaps TRBD1 (6 bases). The germline CDR1 and CDR2 sequences are SEHNR and FQNEAQ (reference sequence). This CDR3 has 17 residues. V was clipped by 4 bases and J by 0 bases, with 18 bases between them. CDR3 region: CASSSALTRGLNTEAFF. The CDR3 DNA sequence: TGTGCCAGCAGCTCCGCATTGACAAGGGGGTTGAACACTGAAGCTTTCTTT. The variable domain in full, with the rest retrieved from reference TRBV7-9 and TRBJ1-1, is DTGVSQNPRHKITKRGQNVTFRCDPISEHNRLYWYRQTLGQGPEFLTYFQNEAQLEKSRLLSDRFSAERPKGSFSTLEIQRTEQGDSAMYLCASSSALTRGLNTEAFFGQGTRLTVV.

This chain connects TRBV6-6 to TRBJ1-2; 9 positions match TRBD1. Germline trimming cut 2 bases from V and 2 bases from J; bases unmatched to any gene: 0. The CDR3 consists of 14 residues. The V gene's germline CDR1 is MNHNY and CDR2 SVGAGI (reference sequence). This chain's CDR3 is CASSYGTGNYGYTF. CDR3 DNA: TGTGCCAGCAGTTACGGGACAGGGAACTATGGCTACACCTTC.

The chain combines TRBV10-2 with TRBJ1-3, with D perhaps TRBD1 (6 bases). This CDR3 has 15 amino acids. Per germline, CDR1 WSHSY and CDR2 SAAADI. With 7 bases removed from V and 0 bases from J, the gap between germline ends came to 13 bases. The chain's CDR3 is CASKGDRLSGNTIYF. CDR3 DNA: TGCGCCAGCAAGGGGGACCGGCTCTCTGGAAACACCATATATTTT.

The rearrangement uses TRBV6-1 and TRBJ2-3; D is ambiguous. CDR3 length: 14 amino acids. CDR1 MNHNS and CDR2 SASEGT come from the germline V gene. The V end lost 8 bases, the J end lost 0 bases, and 12 bases lay between the germline ends. The CDR3 DNA is TGTGCCAGCGTGCGAGGTATCAGCACAGATACGCAGTATTTT. This encodes CASVRGISTDTQYF.

As DNA, the CDR3 is TGTGCCAGCTCACCATCAGTTCCCGAAGCTTTCTTT. Protein: CASSPSVPEAFF. The chain is built from TRBV18 and TRBJ1-1; the D is unclear. The CDR3 covers 12 residues. V was pared by 2 bases and J by 8 bases, with 9 bases between. Germline CDR1 is KGHSH and CDR2 is LQKENI.

The CDR3, as DNA: TGTGCCAGTAACGAGGGACAGCGGAGGGGCTATGGCTACACCTTC. Translated, it gives CASNEGQRRGYGYTF. V usage is TRBV19 and J usage is TRBJ1-2, with TRBD1 identical over 7 bases. CDR3 size: 15 residues. From germline, CDR1 is LNHDA and CDR2 SQIVND (reference sequence). Trimming took 7 bases from V and 4 from J; bases not matched to a gene: 12. The complete variable domain, with remaining parts taken from reference TRBV19 and TRBJ1-2, reads DGGITQSPKYLFRKEGQNVTLSCEQNLNHDAMYWYRQDPGQGLRLIYYSQIVNDFQKGDIAEGYSVSREKKESFPLTVTSAQKNPTAFYLCASNEGQRRGYGYTFGSGTRLTVV.

The CDR3 region is CASSSTQGSTEAFF. The CDR3 DNA reads as TGCGCCAGCAGCTCGACTCAGGGATCTACTGAAGCTTTCTTT. The rearrangement links TRBV5-1 to TRBJ1-1; D may be TRBD1 (5 bases). The germline V gene has CDR1 SGHRS and CDR2 YFSETQ. V lost 3 bases, J lost 5 bases, and 14 bases lay in between. The CDR3 has 14 amino acids.

The chain has TRBV4-3 and TRBJ1-4; TRBD1 aligns across 7 bases. The germline V gene has CDR1 LGHNA and CDR2 YSLEER. The CDR3 covers 16 residues. The V segment lost 1 base and the J segment 11 bases; nucleotides outside the gene matches: 13. DNA of the CDR3: TGCGCCAGCAGCCAAGCAGACAGGGCCCCTTGGGGGAAACTGTTTTTT. This codes for CASSQADRAPWGKLFF.

This rearrangement joins TRBV5-1 to TRBJ2-7; D is unresolved. This CDR3 contains 14 residues. Germline V CDR1 and CDR2: SGHRS, YFSETQ. With 4 bases removed from V and 3 bases from J, the gap between germline ends came to 14 bases. In nucleotides, the CDR3 is TGCGCCAGCAGCAGCCGGGCCGGCCACTACGAGCAGTACTTC. Its protein is CASSSRAGHYEQYF. Drawing the rest from reference TRBV5-1 and TRBJ2-7, the complete variable domain is KAGVTQTPRYLIKTRGQQVTLSCSPISGHRSVSWYQQTPGQGLQFLFEYFSETQRNKGNFPGRFSGRQFSNSRSEMNVSTLELGDSALYLCASSSRAGHYEQYFGPGTRLTVT.

This clone appeared once. The chain joins TRBV30 to TRBJ1-3, with 7 bases lining up with TRBD1. The J segment lost 3 bases and the V segment lost 7 bases, leaving 9 bases of the junction unmatched. The germline gives CDR1 GTSNPN, CDR2 SVGIG (reference sequence). The CDR3 contains 14 residues. The CDR3 DNA follows: TGTGCCTCCTCCACAGGGGCCCGTGGAAACACCATATATTTT. Protein sequence: CASSTGARGNTIYF.

Concerning this clone: The sample has other DNA sequences that encode this CDR3 too. The chain joins TRBV2 to TRBJ2-6; TRBD1 matches 7 bases. Trimming cost V 6 bases and J 1 base; bases outside gene matches: 0. CDR3 length: 14 amino acids. Germline V lookup: CDR1 SNHLY, CDR2 FYNNEI. CDR3 protein: CASRDRSGANVLTF. The CDR3 nucleotides are TGTGCCAGCAGGGACAGGTCTGGGGCCAACGTCCTGACTTTC.

V usage is TRBV6-4 and J usage is TRBJ1-1; TRBD1 agrees at 8 bases. The CDR3 has 13 residues. Germline CDR1 is MRHNA and CDR2 is SNTAGT. J lost 8 bases, V lost 5 bases, and 7 bases had no gene match. CDR3 bases: TGTGCCAGCAGTAGCGACAGGGGACGGGAAGCTTTCTTT. It encodes CASSSDRGREAFF.

The CDR3 spells CASSFLGDTQYF. The CDR3 bases are TGTGCCAGCAGTTTCCTAGGCGATACGCAGTATTTT. The genes are TRBV6-5 and TRBJ2-3; D is unresolved. Deletions cut 4 bases from V and 6 bases from J, with 8 bases between. This CDR3 has 12 residues. CDR1 is MNHEY, CDR2 SVGAGI, per germline.

This clone was counted once. V and J are TRBV2 and TRBJ2-7; no clear D gene. Per the germline V gene, CDR1 is SNHLY and CDR2 is FYNNEI. This CDR3 has 13 amino acids. V lost 6 bases, J lost 0 bases, and 9 bases lay in between. CDR3 amino acids: CASRSTLSYEQYF. CDR3 coding DNA: TGTGCCAGCAGAAGTACTCTCTCCTACGAGCAGTACTTC.

The gene calls are TRBV28 and TRBJ1-4; 7 nucleotides line up with TRBD1. The V gene's germline CDR1 is MDHEN and CDR2 SYDVKM. This CDR3 spans 16 amino acids. Germline trimming cut 4 bases from V and 5 bases from J; bases unmatched to any gene: 10. The CDR3 DNA is TGTGCCAGCAGTTCTATGGGGACAGCTTTAAATGAAAAACTGTTTTTT. Its translation is CASSSMGTALNEKLFF.

The chain joins TRBV7-2 to TRBJ2-6; D not certain. Germline CDR1 reads SGHTA; CDR2 reads FQGNSA. Trimming shortened V by 5 bases and J by 0 bases, and 8 bases separated the two germline ends. The CDR3 has 15 amino acids. The CDR3 sequence: CASSQATSGANVLTF. The CDR3 coding sequence is TGTGCCAGCAGCCAAGCAACCTCTGGGGCCAACGTCCTGACTTTC.

A single count supports this clone. The chain joins TRBV7-9 to TRBJ1-4; 9 bases are a match to TRBD1. CDR3 length: 14 residues. CDR1 and CDR2 (germline): SEHNR, FQNEAQ (reference sequence). V trimming: 5 bases; J trimming: 8 bases; junction bases outside the gene matches: 6. DNA of the CDR3: TGTGCCAGCAGCCATACAGGGGGCAGGGAAAAACTGTTTTTT. It encodes CASSHTGGREKLFF.

The V and J genes are TRBV19 and TRBJ2-7; either TRBD1 or TRBD2 may supply D (5 bases each). V gave up 0 bases and J gave up 13 bases, with 16 bases separating them. The CDR3 consists of 13 residues. The germline V gene encodes CDR1 LNHDA and CDR2 SQIVND (reference sequence). The CDR3 DNA follows: TGTGCCAGTAGTATAGAACTGACAGCTAGCCTATACTTC. The encoded protein is CASSIELTASLYF.